This TCR beta chain was sequenced for a study of T cells after yellow fever vaccination. Regarding the study as a whole: At around 95% for CD4 and almost 90% for CD8, most primary-vaccination clones showed up again after the booster.

The CDR3 has 12 residues. J gave up 10 bases and V 3 bases, and 3 bases lay outside the gene matches. CDR1 is KGHSH and CDR2 is LQKENI in the germline V gene. TCRdb called the 5' RACE reads again in MiXCR, with one record for every CDR3 protein. The profile shows 200,000 to 250,000 distinct CDR3 sequences, around 7% of them singletons. A word on this clonotype: Its antigen is undetermined.

The TCR was taken from a man between 25 and 39 years old who received the YFV17D yellow fever vaccine. The sequencing here drew on CD4+ T cells sorted from PBMCs, taken 15 days after the yellow fever booster vaccination. V gene TRBV18 combines with J gene TRBJ2-1; the match to TRBD2 covers 7 bases. The CDR3 loop reads CASSPRGEEQFF. CDR3 nucleotides: TGTGCCAGCTCACCCCGGGGGGAAGAGCAGTTCTTC. Together with reference TRBV18 and TRBJ2-1, the CDR3 gives the full variable domain: NAGVMQNPRHLVRRRGQEARLRCSPMKGHSHVYWYRQLPEEGLKFMVYLQKENIIDESGMPKERFSAEFPKEGPSILRIQQVVRGDSAAYFCASSPRGEEQFFGPGTRLTVL.